The sequence of this TCR beta chain was determined in a study of cytomegalovirus exposure and HLA in healthy donors. Study information: A previous analysis identified 100 million or so unique TCR beta sequences derived from around 200 million T cells. Study results and limitations: At a 0.05 false discovery rate, a later analysis found around 17,000 TCR beta sequences to be associated with HLA alleles.

Participants comprised healthy donors of bone marrow. Trimming took off 0 bases at V and 3 bases at J, with 6 bases between the two ends. CDR1 PRHDT and CDR2 FYEKMQ come from the germline V gene (reference sequence). The CDR3 totals 14 residues. For this clone: What it binds is not known.

Both 60 Vbeta primers and 13 Jbeta primers went into the PCR. Here immunoSEQ multiplex PCR was the method, and the copy in TCRdb shows in-frame clones only, minus some. The sample carries about 120,000 clones, about 76% recorded once. V gene TRBV13 combines with J gene TRBJ1-3; no definite D call. This TCR derives from a man between 60 and 70 years old in good health and CMV-seropositive. Sequenced: PBMCs. CDR3 residues: CASSLGRVGNTIYF. CDR3 nucleotides: TGTGCCAGCAGCTTAGGGCGGGTTGGAAACACCATATATTTT.